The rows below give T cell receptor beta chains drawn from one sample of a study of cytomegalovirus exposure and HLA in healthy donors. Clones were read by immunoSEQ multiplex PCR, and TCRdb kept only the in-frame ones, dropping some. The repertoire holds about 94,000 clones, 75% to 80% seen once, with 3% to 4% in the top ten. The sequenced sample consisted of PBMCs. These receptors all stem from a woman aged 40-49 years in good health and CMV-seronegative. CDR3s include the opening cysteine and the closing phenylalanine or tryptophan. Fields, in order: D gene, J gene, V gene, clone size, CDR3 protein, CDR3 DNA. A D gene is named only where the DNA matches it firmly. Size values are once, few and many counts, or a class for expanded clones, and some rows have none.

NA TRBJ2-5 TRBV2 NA CASSAARGETQYF TGTGCCAGCAGCGCTGCCAGGGGCGAGACCCAGTACTTC
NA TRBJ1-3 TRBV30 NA CAWSVDFRGGNTIYF TGTGCCTGGAGTGTCGATTTTCGGGGTGGAAACACCATATATTTT
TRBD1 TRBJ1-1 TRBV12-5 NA CASARQGAEAFF TGTGCTAGTGCTCGACAGGGGGCTGAAGCTTTCTTT
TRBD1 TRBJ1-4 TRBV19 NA CASRDRGRGEKLFF TGTGCCAGTAGAGACAGGGGCCGGGGTGAAAAACTGTTTTTT
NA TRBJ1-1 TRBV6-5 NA CASRFRQARKAFF TGTGCCAGCAGATTCAGACAGGCCCGGAAAGCTTTCTTT
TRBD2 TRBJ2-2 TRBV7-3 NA CASRYSGGDTGELFF TGTGCCAGCAGATATAGCGGGGGGGACACCGGGGAGCTGTTTTTT
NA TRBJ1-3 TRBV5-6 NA CASSLGGLGNTIYF TGTGCCAGCAGCCTCGGGGGGCTTGGAAACACCATATATTTT
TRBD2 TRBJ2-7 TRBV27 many CASSFRLGGVYEQYF TGTGCCAGCAGTTTCCGCCTTGGGGGGGTCTACGAGCAGTACTTC
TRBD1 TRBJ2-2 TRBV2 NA CASSLDRVGTGELFF TGTGCCAGCAGTTTGGACAGGGTGGGGACCGGGGAGCTGTTTTTT
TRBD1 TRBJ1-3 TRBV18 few CASSRGQGGNTIYF TGTGCCAGCTCGCGCGGACAGGGAGGAAACACCATATATTTT
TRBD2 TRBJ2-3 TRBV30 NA CAWSRGLAGGPDTQYF TGTGCCTGGAGTAGGGGTCTAGCGGGGGGGCCAGATACGCAGTATTTT
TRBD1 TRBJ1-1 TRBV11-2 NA CASSYRGNGNTEAFF TGTGCCAGCAGCTACAGGGGGAACGGGAACACTGAAGCTTTCTTT
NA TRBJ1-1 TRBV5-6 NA CASSLATEAFF TGCGCCAGCAGCTTAGCCACTGAAGCTTTCTTT
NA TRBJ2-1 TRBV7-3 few CASSLPGGEQFF TGTGCCAGCAGCTTACCCGGGGGTGAGCAGTTCTTC
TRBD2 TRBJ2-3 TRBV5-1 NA CASSSSGYQTDTQYF TGCGCCAGCAGCTCTAGCGGGTATCAGACAGATACGCAGTATTTT
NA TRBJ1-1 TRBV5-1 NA CASSSTGGGLTTEAFF TGCGCCAGCAGCTCCACCGGGGGAGGTCTGACGACTGAAGCTTTCTTT
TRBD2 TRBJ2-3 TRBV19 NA CASSRTSGGSGGTDTQYF TGTGCCAGTAGTCGCACTAGCGGGGGGTCAGGGGGGACAGATACGCAGTATTTT
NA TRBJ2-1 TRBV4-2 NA CATRGNEQFF TGTGCCACCCGAGGTAATGAGCAGTTCTTC
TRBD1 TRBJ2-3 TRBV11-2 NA CASSPQGTGERADTQYF TGTGCCAGCAGCCCACAGGGGACAGGGGAACGGGCAGATACGCAGTATTTT
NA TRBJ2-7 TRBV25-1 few CASSDPDRPLHYF TGTGCCAGCAGTGATCCCGACAGGCCGTTGCATTACTTC
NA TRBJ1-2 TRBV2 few CASSEFGGYTF TGTGCCAGCAGTGAATTCGGTGGCTACACCTTC
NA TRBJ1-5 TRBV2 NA CASSEIGQLSNQPQHF TGTGCCAGCAGTGAAATTGGACAGTTGAGCAATCAGCCCCAGCATTTT
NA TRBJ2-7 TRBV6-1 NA CASSNRAVSEQYF TGTGCCAGCAGTAACAGGGCAGTGAGTGAGCAGTACTTC
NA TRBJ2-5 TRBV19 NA CASRKRGRGETQYF TGTGCCAGTAGAAAAAGGGGTAGAGGAGAGACCCAGTACTTC
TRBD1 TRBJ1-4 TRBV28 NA CASSPRQGPKQLIATNEKLFF TGTGCCAGCAGTCCAAGACAGGGACCCAAGCAACTAATAGCAACTAATGAAAAACTGTTTTTT
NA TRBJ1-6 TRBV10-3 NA CAISESPGTRSWLQSYSPLHF TGTGCCATCAGTGAGTCGCCCGGGACACGATCCTGGCTGCAGAGCTATTCACCCCTCCACTTT
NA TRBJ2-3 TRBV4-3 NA CASSQESANTQYF TGCGCCAGCAGCCAAGAGAGTGCGAATACGCAGTATTTT
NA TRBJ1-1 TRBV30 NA CAWSTGMNTEAFF TGTGCCTGGAGTACAGGGATGAACACTGAAGCTTTCTTT
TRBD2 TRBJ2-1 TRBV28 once CASRPGGEYNEQFF TGTGCCAGCAGACCCGGGGGGGAATACAATGAGCAGTTCTTC
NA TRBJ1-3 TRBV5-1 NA CASSSWDTQGGNTIYF TGCGCCAGCAGCTCCTGGGACACCCAGGGGGGAAACACCATATATTTT
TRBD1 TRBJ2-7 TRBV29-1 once CSVEQGAYEQYF TGCAGCGTTGAACAGGGGGCCTACGAGCAGTACTTC
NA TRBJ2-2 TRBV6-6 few CASRGHLVGELFF TGTGCCAGCAGGGGACACCTAGTCGGGGAGCTGTTTTTT
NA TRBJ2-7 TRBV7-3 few CASSLGSDSYEQYF TGTGCCAGCAGCTTAGGCAGCGATTCCTACGAGCAGTACTTC
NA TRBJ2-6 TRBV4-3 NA CASSEETGGANVLTF TGCGCCAGCAGCGAGGAAACCGGGGGGGCCAACGTCCTGACTTTC
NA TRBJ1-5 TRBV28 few CASRQGNNQPQHF TGTGCCAGCAGGCAGGGTAACAATCAGCCCCAGCATTTT
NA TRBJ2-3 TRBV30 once CAWGSRGDTQYF TGTGCCTGGGGCTCGAGGGGGGATACGCAGTATTTT
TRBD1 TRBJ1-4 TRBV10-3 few CATRDRENEKLFF TGTGCCACACGGGACAGAGAAAATGAAAAACTGTTTTTT
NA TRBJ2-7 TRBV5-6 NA CASRKSESIYEQYF TGTGCCAGCAGGAAATCCGAATCGATTTACGAGCAGTACTTC
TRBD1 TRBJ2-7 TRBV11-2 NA CASSRGQGDYEQYF TGTGCCAGCAGCCGGGGACAGGGTGACTACGAGCAGTACTTC
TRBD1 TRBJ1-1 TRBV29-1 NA CSVTTGSNTEAFF TGCAGCGTTACGACAGGGAGTAACACTGAAGCTTTCTTT
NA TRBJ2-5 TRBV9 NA CASSVATGKQETQYF TGTGCCAGCAGCGTAGCTACAGGGAAACAAGAGACCCAGTACTTC
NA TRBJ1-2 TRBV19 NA CATHRDYGYTF TGTGCCACCCACAGGGACTATGGCTACACCTTC
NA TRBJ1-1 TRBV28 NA CASSSPLGTEAFF TGTGCCAGCAGTTCCCCCTTGGGGACAGAAGCTTTCTTT
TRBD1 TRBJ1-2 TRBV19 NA CASSADRDGYTF TGTGCCAGTAGTGCAGACAGGGATGGCTACACCTTC
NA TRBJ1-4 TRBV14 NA CASSQVVTGVTNEKLFF TGTGCCAGCAGCCAAGTTGTGACGGGAGTAACTAATGAAAAACTGTTTTTT
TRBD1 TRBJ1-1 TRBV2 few CASSEEGTGGRRRMSTEAFF TGTGCCAGCAGTGAAGAAGGGACAGGGGGCCGACGTCGGATGAGCACTGAAGCTTTCTTT
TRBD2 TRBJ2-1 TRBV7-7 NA CASSPRGGNNEQFF TGTGCCAGCAGCCCCCGCGGGGGTAACAATGAGCAGTTCTTC
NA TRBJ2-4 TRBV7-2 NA CASSATGTVSF TGTGCCAGCAGCGCAACCGGGACTGTCTCCTTC
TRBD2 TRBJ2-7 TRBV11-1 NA CASSYRGGQGEQYF TGTGCCAGCAGCTACCGGGGGGGGCAGGGGGAGCAGTACTTC
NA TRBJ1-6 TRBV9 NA CASSVGTTNNSPLHF TGTGCCAGCAGCGTAGGGACTACCAATAATTCACCCCTCCACTTT